This TCR beta chain appears in the sequencing data of a study of blood T cells in healthy people across ages (dated by TCRdb to the mid-2010s). For context, the study as a whole: In model experiments, template switching captured roughly one uniquely barcoded TCR beta cDNA molecule for every two T cells. Age-related changes in TCR beta repertoire diversity were measured in the study by deep sequencing normalized with unique cDNA molecular identifiers. Four age groups were formed from the donors: young (average 16 years), middle-aged (around 39), aged (about 62) and long-lived (around 82). To avoid experimental bias, donors of different ages were distributed randomly across sequencing lanes. For two donors (one aged 18 to 29 and one aged 80 or older), the study analyzed two additional independent replicas of 1 million unique cDNA reads from the same blood draw. The research as a whole found: Observed TCR beta diversity correlated strongly with the percentage of naive T cells measured by flow cytometry. Bulk unsorted PBMC profiling prevented conclusive comparison of naive and antigen-experienced compartments. Observed TCR beta diversity per million T cells fell roughly linearly with age, and a significant reduction was already apparent by age around 40. Donor CMV infection status was unknown, potentially confounding age-related changes in expanded clonotypes. Estimates of total diversity from one million sequenced T cells were regarded as lower bounds and underestimates. Compared with the aged group, more naive CD4+ T cells, fewer expanded clones and increased TCR diversity were shown by the long-lived group, suggesting age selection.

Counted from cysteine to phenylalanine, this CDR3 has 17 amino acids. Here the CDR3 DNA is all that survives: 51 bases in frame from base 1. CDR1 MRHNA and CDR2 SNTAGT were looked up in the germline V gene. Only a few counts were recorded for this clonotype. It lacks a known antigen. The junction does not match germline at one end; this may be a read error. Systemically healthy Caucasian individuals from Russia, 35 to 50 in total and aged 6 to 90 years, were included as donors. Each donor gave 8.5 to 10 milliliters of peripheral blood, collected into EDTA-treated Vacutainer tubes. PBMCs were isolated by Ficoll-Paque density-gradient centrifugation, with at least 6 million obtained per sample. Total RNA was extracted from PBMCs with Trizol reagent, with at least 5.5 micrograms obtained per sample. The percentages of naive CD45RAhigh/CD27high T cells were determined by flow cytometry on a PBMC aliquot from every donor.

The library was prepared using 5' RACE. The instrument was an Illumina HiSeq 2500. A second PCR of about 7 to 12 cycles was performed with a sample-barcoded 5' primer and a J-beta primer mix. Each TCR beta cDNA molecule received a unique molecular identifier from a template-switch 5' adaptor carrying 12 random nucleotides. At least 2.5 million CDR3-containing paired-end reads were obtained from each sample. All of the RNA was converted into first-strand cDNA using the Mint cDNA synthesis kit, with a TRBC-specific oligonucleotide serving as the primer. Following uracil-DNA glycosylase treatment, all cDNA underwent a first 18-cycle PCR with the universal primers M1SS and BC2_uni_R. Processing in the source paper ran as follows. For normalization, 1 million high-quality reads were randomly selected from each sample, with every read carrying a distinct molecular identifier. Instead of being binned into consensus sequences, reads with shared molecular identifiers were discarded. MiTCR, set to a Q25 quality threshold and the strictest error-elimination algorithm, was used for CDR3 identification, clonotype clustering and error correction. A nonparametric unseen species model using Euler transformation provided a lower-bound estimate of total TCR beta diversity. TCRdb passed the public sequencing reads through fastp at Q25 and MiXCR, retaining productive beta sequences. Each entry is one CDR3 protein sequence, shown with its most common DNA and genes. The V and J calls were determined by TCRdb, not by the authors. Counted in this sample were around 1,500,000 distinct CDR3 sequences; 28% of them appeared once. The top ten constitute roughly 8% of the sample.

The TCR comes from a woman aged 25 to 39 in good health. The rearrangement joined TRBV6-4 to TRBJ2-1, with 12 bases in between that match TRBD2. Sample: blood. The nucleotide sequence is TGTGCCAGCAGCGACAGGACTAGCGGGAAGAAAGACAATGGGCAGTTCTTC. It translates to CASSDRTSGKKDNGQFF.